The entry below describes one T cell receptor (beta chain). The germline V gene has CDR1 MGHRA and CDR2 YSYEKL. CDR3 length equals 13 residues. With 0 bases removed from V and 6 bases from J, the gap between germline ends came to 8 bases. Assay: immunoSEQ multiplex PCR; the TCRdb copy retains only in-frame clones and omits some. The sample consists of about 320,000 clones, around 88% of them appearing once. This sample stems from a study of blood T cell repertoires in COVID-19. Study-wide context: Spain, Italy and the United States supplied samples that represented acute and convalescent COVID-19. The cDNA or gDNA used as material had been derived from T cells, B-cell-depleted T cells, or PBMCs.

The rearrangement links TRBV4-1 to TRBJ1-1; no clear D. Sequencing was performed on peripheral blood. This TCR came from a woman in her forties or fifties with acute or convalescent COVID-19. Here the CDR3 DNA reads TGCGCCAGCAGCCAAGATTTTGCGGCTGAAGCTTTCTTT. As protein: CASSQDFAAEAFF.